This TCR beta chain derives from a study of naive and memory T cell subsets (TCRdb year 2017). For the study in its entirety: Sorted naive and memory T cell subsets from peripheral blood were analyzed in the study using a UMI-based, open-source pipeline for TCR alpha and beta sequencing. Complete agreement was observed between the functional CMV T cell responses and the IgG serology results. RNA was DNase-treated and reverse transcribed with TCR constant-region primers, mostly using SuperScript III.

The investigation overall reported the following: A few larger clonotypes were present in naive repertoires, especially CD8 naive repertoires, and these clonotypes were possibly memory cells re-expressing CD45RA. The repertoire findings for the naive and memory subsets could not be validated against a ground truth because none was available. Clonotypes were defined as single alpha or beta chain sequences, not paired alpha/beta receptors. In both CD4 and CD8 cells, going from naive through CM, EM and EMRA, the Gini index went up while Shannon and inverse Simpson diversity went down. TCR abundance followed a power law whose exponent differed between naive and memory subsets but was consistent across the three individuals. Once error correction was done, more than 90% of naive TCR sequences showed up just once, which made the naive abundance distributions much steeper than those of the memory subsets. RNA-based TCR counts may be influenced by expression changes linked to T cell activation and differentiation.

Library construction relied on UMI-ligation and nested PCR. The beta constant-region primer consisted of an equimolar mixture of two oligonucleotides that together covered TRBC1 and TRBC2. Four rounds of PCR, combining the SP2 primer with nested alpha and beta constant-region primers, were used to amplify the ligated cDNA. A single-stranded oligonucleotide containing the SP2 primer and a 12-nucleotide UMI was joined to the 3' end of the cDNA by T4 RNA ligase 1. Incubation of the ligation reaction was carried out at 16 degrees C for roughly 18-24 hours. PCR2 was typically run as a SYBR Green qPCR and stopped at a predetermined threshold to prevent over-amplification. Agencourt AMPure XP magnetic beads were used for all purifications after the first. Library quantification was done by Qubit, followed by a TapeStation check on which the main peak was expected at around 650 bp. Pooled libraries were sequenced on an Illumina MiSeq with v2 2x251 paired-end kits, typically giving roughly 1-2.3 million reads per sample. Each sample library was pooled at approximately 4 nM, and roughly 4.5-7.5% PhiX was included to improve cluster recognition. Per the authors' processing: FASTQ reads processed by Demultiplexor were assigned V and J genes by Decombinator through tag matching that tolerated a single base-pair mismatch. By using UMIs, Collapsinator corrected both sequencing errors and the frequency errors caused by PCR heterogeneity. CDR3Translator translated TCRs and extracted CDR3s from the conserved cysteine to the FGXG phenylalanine, flagging non-productive sequences. Repertoires were subsampled to equal numbers of UMI-defined TCRs before Gini, Shannon entropy and inverse Simpson indices were calculated. Power-law fits to clonotype abundance distributions were performed by maximum likelihood within the linear range. When run on a single naive CD8 sample, MIGEC and the pipeline yielded similar UMI counts, similar unique TCR numbers and similar clonal distributions. One analysis removed from the naive repertoire any naive TCRs that were also found in any memory subset from the same donor. A set of approximately 7,300 CMV-associated CDR3 sequences, compiled from VDJdb and a published dataset, was used to search the repertoires. TCRdb cleaned the public reads at Q25 with fastp, built clones with MiXCR and kept in-frame beta chains. Identical CDR3 proteins give one entry, which carries the most common genes and DNA. It is TCRdb's table, rather than the study itself, that gives the V and J calls and clone size. A total of around 160,000 distinct CDR3 sequences appear in this sample, approximately 24% of them only once. The ten largest clones represent roughly 0.1% of the sample.

The cysteine opens and the phenylalanine closes a CDR3 of 14 amino acids. Of all the DNA, just the CDR3 is kept, 42 bases in frame from base 1. Via the germline V gene (reference sequence), CDR1 is MNHNY and CDR2 SVGAGI. V sheds 3 bases and J sheds 1 base, leaving 9 bases between their ends. Of note for this clonotype: The antigen it recognizes is unknown. No much larger clone exists at a distance of one base, and base qualities are not known.

From the second PCR step onward, the TCR alpha chain libraries and the TCR beta chain libraries were amplified separately. The CMV status of each donor was determined by measuring IFNgamma production from CD4+ T cells after fresh PBMCs had been stimulated overnight with CMV viral lysate. Using Miltenyi beads, CD4 T cells were first positively selected, and CD8 T cells were then positively selected from the CD4-negative fraction. After staining for CD3, CD4, CD8, CD45RA, CD27 and a live/dead dye, cells were sorted on a BD Aria II into four subsets based on CD45RA and CD27. Blood was obtained from a few healthy volunteers, and the blood from each volunteer was fractionated into CD4 and CD8 T cells and subsequently into four differentiation subsets. Approximately 120 ml of peripheral blood was collected from each donor, and PBMC were isolated by Ficoll-Paque PLUS density-gradient centrifugation. Sorted cells were lysed in RLT buffer, after which RNA was extracted using a Qiagen RNeasy kit and stored at -80 degrees C.

The sequenced sample was naive CD4+ T cells from blood. Per the publication, the cell subset or site label means: naive T cells, CD45RA high CD27+. Recombination connected TRBV6-6 to TRBJ1-1; the D segment cannot be called with confidence. The receptor was isolated from a human donor in good health. The DNA reads TGTGCCAGCAGTTATAAGGTTACGAACACTGAAGCTTTCTTT. It specifies CASSYKVTNTEAFF.